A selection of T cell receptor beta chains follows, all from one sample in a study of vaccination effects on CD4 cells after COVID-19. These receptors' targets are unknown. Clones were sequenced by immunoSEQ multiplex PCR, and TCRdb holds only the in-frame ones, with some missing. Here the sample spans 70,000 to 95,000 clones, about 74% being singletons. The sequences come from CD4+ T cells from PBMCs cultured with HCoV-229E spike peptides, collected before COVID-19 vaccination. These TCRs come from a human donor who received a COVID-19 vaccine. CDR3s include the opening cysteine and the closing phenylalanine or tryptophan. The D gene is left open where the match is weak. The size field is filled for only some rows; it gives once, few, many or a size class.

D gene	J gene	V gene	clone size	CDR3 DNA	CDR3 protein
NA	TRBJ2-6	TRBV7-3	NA	TGTGCCAGCAGCTTAATGGGAGCCTCTGGGGCCAACGTCCTGACTTTC	CASSLMGASGANVLTF
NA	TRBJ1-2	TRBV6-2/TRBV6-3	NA	TGTGCCAGCAGCCCCGCCGCTCTCTATGGCTACACCTTC	CASSPAALYGYTF
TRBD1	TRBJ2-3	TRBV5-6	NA	TGTGCCAGCAGCGCGGGACAGGTTTTGACTCTTTATACGCAGTATTTT	CASSAGQVLTLYTQYF
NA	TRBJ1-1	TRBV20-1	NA	TGCAGTGCTAGTAATCCCGGCGCAGGATCTGAAGCTTTCTTT	CSASNPGAGSEAFF
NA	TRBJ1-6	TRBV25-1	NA	TGTGCCAGCAGCCGACAGAGCTCCTATAATTCACCCCTCCACTTT	CASSRQSSYNSPLHF
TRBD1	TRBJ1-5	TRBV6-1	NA	TGTGCCAGCAGTGACAGGGGGGACTATCAGCCCCAGCATTTT	CASSDRGDYQPQHF
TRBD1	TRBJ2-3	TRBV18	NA	TGTGCCAGCTCACCCGGACAGGGGTTAGCAGATACGCAGTATTTT	CASSPGQGLADTQYF
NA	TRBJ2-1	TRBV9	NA	TGTGCCAGCAGCTTGCGGCAGGGGTCCTACAATGAGCAGTTCTTC	CASSLRQGSYNEQFF
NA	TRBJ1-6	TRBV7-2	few	TGTGCCAGCAGCTTGGTGAGAAGTAATTCACCCCTCCACTTT	CASSLVRSNSPLHF
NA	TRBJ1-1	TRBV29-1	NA	TGCAGCGTTGACGGGGGGGGGAACACTGAAGCTTTCTTT	CSVDGGGNTEAFF
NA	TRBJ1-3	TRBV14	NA	TGTGCCAGCAGCCAAGATAAGTCCCGGACTGAAGGACGAAACACCATATATTTT	CASSQDKSRTEGRNTIYF
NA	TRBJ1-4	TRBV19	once	TGTGCCAGTAGTATCTACAACCAGGGTGAAAAACTGTTTTTT	CASSIYNQGEKLFF
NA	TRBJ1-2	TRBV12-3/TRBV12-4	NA	TGTGCCAGCAGTGAGAACTATGGCTACACCTTC	CASSENYGYTF
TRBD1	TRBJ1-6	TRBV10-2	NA	TGCGCCAGCAGTGTGGACAGGGGGCGGAATTCACCCCTCCACTTT	CASSVDRGRNSPLHF
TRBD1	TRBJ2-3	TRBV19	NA	TGTGCCAGTAGTACGAGACAGGGCGGCACAGATACGCAGTATTTT	CASSTRQGGTDTQYF
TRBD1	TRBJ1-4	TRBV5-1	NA	TGCGCCAGCAGCAGTGGACAGGGCGCAACTAATGAAAAACTGTTTTTT	CASSSGQGATNEKLFF
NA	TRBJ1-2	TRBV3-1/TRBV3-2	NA	TGTGCCAGCAGCCAGAGCCGGGACACTGGGGACACCTTC	CASSQSRDTGDTF
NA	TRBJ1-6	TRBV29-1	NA	TGCAGCTACCGGGCTTCTCTGAATTCACCCCTCCACTTT	CSYRASLNSPLHF
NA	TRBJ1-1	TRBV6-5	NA	TGTGCCAGCAGTTACTGGGGGACGAACACTGAAGCTTTCTTT	CASSYWGTNTEAFF
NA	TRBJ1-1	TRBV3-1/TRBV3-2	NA	TGTGCCAGCAGCCATAGAGGGGGGGGGATTGTGACTGAAGCTTTCTTT	CASSHRGGGIVTEAFF
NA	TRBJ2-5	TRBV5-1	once	TGCGCCAGCAGCTTGGCAACGATAGGGAGGGAGACCCAGTACTTC	CASSLATIGRETQYF
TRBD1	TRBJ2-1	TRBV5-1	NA	TGCGCCAGCAGCAAACCCGCCGGGACAGGGGGCGATGAGCAGTTCTTC	CASSKPAGTGGDEQFF
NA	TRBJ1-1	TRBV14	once	TGTGCCAGCAGCCGGGGGGTGGTGACTGAAGCTTTCTTT	CASSRGVVTEAFF
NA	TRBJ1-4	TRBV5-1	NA	TGCGCCAGCGGGCCTATGGGGGGGGCAAATGAAAAACTGTTTTTT	CASGPMGGANEKLFF
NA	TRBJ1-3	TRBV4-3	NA	TGCGCCAGCAGCCAAGAAACCCGCGGAAACTCTGGAAACACCATATATTTT	CASSQETRGNSGNTIYF
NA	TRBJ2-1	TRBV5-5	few	TGTGCCAGCAGCTTGATACCAGGGTCATACAATGAGCAGTTCTTC	CASSLIPGSYNEQFF
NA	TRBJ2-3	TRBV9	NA	TGTGCCAGCAGCGTAGCGGGGGCAGGGTCCTCCACAGATACGCAGTATTTT	CASSVAGAGSSTDTQYF
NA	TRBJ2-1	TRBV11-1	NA	TGTGCCAGCAGCTTAGGACTCGGCAATGAGCAGTTCTTC	CASSLGLGNEQFF
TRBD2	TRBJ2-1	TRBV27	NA	TGTGCCAGCAGTCCCGGGTGGGGGGGTTCCTACAATGAGCAGTTCTTC	CASSPGWGGSYNEQFF
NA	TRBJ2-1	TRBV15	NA	TGTGCCACCAGCAGAGCAGGGACAGCGGGTGAGCAGTTCTTC	CATSRAGTAGEQFF
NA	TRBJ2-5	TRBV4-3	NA	TGCGCCAGCAGCCAAGAAGGAAGGGATGGGGAGACCCAGTACTTC	CASSQEGRDGETQYF
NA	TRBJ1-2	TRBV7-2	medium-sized	TGTGCCAGCAGCCCCGCCACAGATAACTATGGCTACACCTTC	CASSPATDNYGYTF
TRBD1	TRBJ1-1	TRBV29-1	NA	TGCAGCGTTCTCCCCCGGGACAGGGGAATCTACGAGAACACTGAAGCTTTCTTT	CSVLPRDRGIYENTEAFF
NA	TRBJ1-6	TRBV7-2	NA	TGTGCCAGCAGCTCAACCCCTCAGGGGAACGCTTCACCCCTCCACTTT	CASSSTPQGNASPLHF
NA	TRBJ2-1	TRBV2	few	TGTGCCAGCATCGAAAGTACAGTCTCCTACAATGAGCAGTTCTTC	CASIESTVSYNEQFF
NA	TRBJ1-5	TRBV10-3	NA	TGTGCCATCAGTGAGTCCGACCGGTTGTCTCAGCCCCAGCATTTT	CAISESDRLSQPQHF
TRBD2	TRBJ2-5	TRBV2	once	TGTGCCAGCAGCTTACTAGCGGGGGGCGAAGAGACCCAGTACTTC	CASSLLAGGEETQYF
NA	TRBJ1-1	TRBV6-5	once	TGTGCCAGCAGTTACCCCGGACAGAACACTGAAGCTTTCTTT	CASSYPGQNTEAFF
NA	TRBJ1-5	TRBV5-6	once	TGTGCCAGCAGCTTGACGCGGGGCGTCAATCAGCCCCAGCATTTT	CASSLTRGVNQPQHF
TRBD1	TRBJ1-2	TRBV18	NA	TGTGCCAGCTCCGACTCAATCGACAGGGTAGACGGCTACACCTTC	CASSDSIDRVDGYTF